This TCR beta chain derives from a study of blood T cell repertoires in COVID-19. CDR1 KGHDR and CDR2 SFDVKD come from the germline V gene. The CDR3 loop spans 16 amino acids. J lost 5 bases, V lost 4 bases, and 8 bases had no gene match. Clones were read by immunoSEQ multiplex PCR, and TCRdb kept only the in-frame ones, dropping some. The sample lists about 80,000 clones, about nine tenths occurring once. The V and J genes are TRBV24-1 and TRBJ2-5; 11 bases map to TRBD1. This receptor was taken from a woman aged 80 or older with acute or convalescent COVID-19. The specimen sequenced was peripheral blood. DNA of the CDR3: TGTGCCACCAGTGACCCCGGACAGGGGGCGGGTGAGACCCAGTACTTC. It encodes CATSDPGQGAGETQYF.